This TCR beta chain was sequenced in a study of blood T cell repertoires in COVID-19. At the level of the study: PBMCs, B-cell-depleted T cells, or T cells provided the cDNA or gDNA that made up the material.

TCRdb's table, derived via immunoSEQ multiplex PCR, lists solely in-frame clones and lacks some. This sample has some 530,000 clones; approximately 90% occur once, and the top ten carry 6.5% to 9.5%. The CDR3 is 14 amino acids. CDR1 and CDR2 (germline): MGHRA, YSYEKL. V dropped 4 bases and J dropped 3 bases, with 10 bases sitting between them. Individuals drawn from under 30 US areas were roughly 18 to 95 years old. Participants' reported clinical history set cohort assignment. Before being deemed recovered, Cohort 3 donors had two negative PCRs, clearance, or symptom resolution. Sequencing was performed on PBMCs or T cells enriched from blood (not recorded which). V usage is TRBV4-1 and J usage is TRBJ1-3; weak D call: TRBD1 (6 bases). This TCR came from an older woman who had recovered from COVID-19. CDR3 sequence reads: CASSPTGNGNTIYF. Here the CDR3 DNA reads TGCGCCAGCAGCCCCACAGGGAATGGAAACACCATATATTTT.